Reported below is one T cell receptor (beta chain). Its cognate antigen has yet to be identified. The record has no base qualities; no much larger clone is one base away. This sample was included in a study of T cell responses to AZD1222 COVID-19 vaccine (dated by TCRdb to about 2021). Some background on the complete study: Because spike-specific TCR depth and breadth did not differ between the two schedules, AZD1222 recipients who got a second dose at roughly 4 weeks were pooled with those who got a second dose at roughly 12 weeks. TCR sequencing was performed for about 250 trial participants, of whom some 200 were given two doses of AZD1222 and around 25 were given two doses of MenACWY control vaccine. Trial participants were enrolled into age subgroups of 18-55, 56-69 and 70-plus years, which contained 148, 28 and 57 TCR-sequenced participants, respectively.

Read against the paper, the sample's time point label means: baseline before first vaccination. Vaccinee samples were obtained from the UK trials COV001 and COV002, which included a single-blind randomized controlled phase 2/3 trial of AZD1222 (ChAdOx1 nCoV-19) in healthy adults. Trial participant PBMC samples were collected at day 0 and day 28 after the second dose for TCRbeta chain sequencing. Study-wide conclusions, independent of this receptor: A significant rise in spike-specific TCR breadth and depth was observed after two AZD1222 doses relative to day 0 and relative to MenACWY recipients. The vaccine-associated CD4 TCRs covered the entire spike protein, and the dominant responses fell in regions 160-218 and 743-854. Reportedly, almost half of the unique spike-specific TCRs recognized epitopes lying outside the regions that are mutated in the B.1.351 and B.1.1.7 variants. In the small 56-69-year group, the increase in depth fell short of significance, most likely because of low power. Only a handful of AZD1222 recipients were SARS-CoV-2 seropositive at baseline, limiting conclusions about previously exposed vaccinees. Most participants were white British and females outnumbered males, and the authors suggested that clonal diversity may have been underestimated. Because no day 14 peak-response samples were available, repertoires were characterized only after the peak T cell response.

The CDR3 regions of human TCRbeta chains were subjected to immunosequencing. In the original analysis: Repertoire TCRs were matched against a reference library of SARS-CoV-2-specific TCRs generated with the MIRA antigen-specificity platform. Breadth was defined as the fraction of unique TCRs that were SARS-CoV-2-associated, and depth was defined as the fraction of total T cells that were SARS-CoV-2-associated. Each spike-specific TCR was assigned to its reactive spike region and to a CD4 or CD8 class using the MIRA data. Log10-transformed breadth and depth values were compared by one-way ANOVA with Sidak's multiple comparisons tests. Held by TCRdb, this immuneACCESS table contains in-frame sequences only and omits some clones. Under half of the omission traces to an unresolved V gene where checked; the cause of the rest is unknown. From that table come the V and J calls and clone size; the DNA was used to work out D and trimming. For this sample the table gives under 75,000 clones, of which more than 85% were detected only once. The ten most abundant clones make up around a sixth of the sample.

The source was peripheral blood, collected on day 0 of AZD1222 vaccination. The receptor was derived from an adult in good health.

The DNA sequence follows: TGTGCCACCAGTGATTTAGGCAGGGGGCTTCACTCCTACGAGCAGTACTTC. This yields the protein CATSDLGRGLHSYEQYF. The chain joins TRBV24-1 to TRBJ2-7, with 8 middle bases fitting TRBD1. Spanning cysteine to phenylalanine, the CDR3 consists of 17 amino acids. The DNA shown is the 51-base CDR3, in frame from base 1. V is cut back by 1 base and J by 0 bases, with 7 bases in the junction unmatched. CDR1 and CDR2 (KGHDR, SFDVKD) derive from the germline V gene.